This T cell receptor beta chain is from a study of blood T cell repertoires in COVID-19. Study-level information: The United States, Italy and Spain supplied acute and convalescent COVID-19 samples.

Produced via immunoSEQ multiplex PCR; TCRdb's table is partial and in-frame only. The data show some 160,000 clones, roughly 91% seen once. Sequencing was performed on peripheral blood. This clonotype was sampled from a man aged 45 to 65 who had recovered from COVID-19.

Here the CDR3 reads CASSLLGRTNTEAFF. For the CDR3, the DNA is TGTGCCAGCAGCCTCCTTGGGCGTACGAACACTGAAGCTTTCTTT. V is TRBV7-8 and J is TRBJ1-1; D unclear. The CDR3 extends over 15 amino acids. Looked up from germline, CDR1 is SGHVS and CDR2 is FQNEAQ. V lost 5 bases and J lost 1, with 14 bases in between. Complete variable domain (other parts from reference TRBV7-8 and TRBJ1-1): GAGVSQSPRYKVAKRGQDVALRCDPISGHVSLFWYQQALGQGPEFLTYFQNEAQLDKSGLPSDRFFAERPEGSVSTLKIQRTQQEDSAVYLCASSLLGRTNTEAFFGQGTRLTVV.